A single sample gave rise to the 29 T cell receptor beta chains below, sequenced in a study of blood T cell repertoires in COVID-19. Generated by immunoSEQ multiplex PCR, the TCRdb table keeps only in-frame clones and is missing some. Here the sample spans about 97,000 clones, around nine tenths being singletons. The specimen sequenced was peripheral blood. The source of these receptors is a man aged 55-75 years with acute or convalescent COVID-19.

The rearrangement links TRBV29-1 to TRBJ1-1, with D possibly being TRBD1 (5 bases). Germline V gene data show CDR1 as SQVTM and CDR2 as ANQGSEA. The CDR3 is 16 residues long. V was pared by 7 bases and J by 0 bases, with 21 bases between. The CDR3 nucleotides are TGCAGCGCTCAACGGGGGATGATGGGCATGAACACTGAAGCTTTCTTT. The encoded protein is CSAQRGMMGMNTEAFF.

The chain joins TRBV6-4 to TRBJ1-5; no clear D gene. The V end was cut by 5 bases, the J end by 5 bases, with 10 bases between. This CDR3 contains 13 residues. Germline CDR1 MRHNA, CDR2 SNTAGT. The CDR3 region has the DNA TGTGCCAGCAGTCTTGAGGGAGATCAGCCCCAGCATTTT. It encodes CASSLEGDQPQHF.

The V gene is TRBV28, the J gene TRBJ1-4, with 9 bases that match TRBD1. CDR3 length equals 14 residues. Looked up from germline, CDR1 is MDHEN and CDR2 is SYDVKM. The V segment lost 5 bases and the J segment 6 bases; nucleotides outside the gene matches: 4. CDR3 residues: CASSHRGRDEKLFF. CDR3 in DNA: TGTGCCAGCAGTCACAGGGGGCGGGATGAAAAACTGTTTTTT.

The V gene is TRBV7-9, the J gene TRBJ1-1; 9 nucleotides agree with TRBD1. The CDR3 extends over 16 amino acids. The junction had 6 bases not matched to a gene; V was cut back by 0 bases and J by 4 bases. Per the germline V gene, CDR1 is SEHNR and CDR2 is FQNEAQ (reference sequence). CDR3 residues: CASSLAPGQGGTEAFF. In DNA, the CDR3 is TGTGCCAGCAGCTTAGCACCGGGACAGGGAGGCACTGAAGCTTTCTTT.

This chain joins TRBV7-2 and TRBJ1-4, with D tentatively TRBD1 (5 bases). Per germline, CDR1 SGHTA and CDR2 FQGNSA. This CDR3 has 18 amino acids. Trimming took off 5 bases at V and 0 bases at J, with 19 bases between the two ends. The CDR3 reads CASSPRLLDRATNEKLFF. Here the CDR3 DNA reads TGTGCCAGCAGCCCGCGGCTCCTAGACAGAGCAACTAATGAAAAACTGTTTTTT.

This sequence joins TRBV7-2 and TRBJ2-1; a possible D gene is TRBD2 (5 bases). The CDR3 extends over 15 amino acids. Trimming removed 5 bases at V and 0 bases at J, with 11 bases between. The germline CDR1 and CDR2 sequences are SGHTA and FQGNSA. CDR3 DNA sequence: TGTGCCAGCAGCCCCTGGAGGTCCTCCTACAATGAGCAGTTCTTC. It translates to CASSPWRSSYNEQFF.

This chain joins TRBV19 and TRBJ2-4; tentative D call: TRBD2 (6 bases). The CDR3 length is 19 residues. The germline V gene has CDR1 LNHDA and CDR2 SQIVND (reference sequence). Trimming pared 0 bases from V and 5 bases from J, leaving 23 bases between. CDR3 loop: CASSIDAGGPLRLENIQYF. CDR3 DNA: TGTGCCAGTAGTATAGATGCAGGAGGGCCCCTACGCCTCGAAAACATTCAGTACTTC.

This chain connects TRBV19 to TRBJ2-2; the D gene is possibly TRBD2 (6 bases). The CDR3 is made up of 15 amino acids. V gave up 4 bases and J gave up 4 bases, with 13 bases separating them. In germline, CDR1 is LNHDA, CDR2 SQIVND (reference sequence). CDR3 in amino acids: CASSSGGGSTGELFF. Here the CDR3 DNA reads TGTGCCAGTAGTAGTGGGGGAGGCAGCACCGGGGAGCTGTTTTTT.

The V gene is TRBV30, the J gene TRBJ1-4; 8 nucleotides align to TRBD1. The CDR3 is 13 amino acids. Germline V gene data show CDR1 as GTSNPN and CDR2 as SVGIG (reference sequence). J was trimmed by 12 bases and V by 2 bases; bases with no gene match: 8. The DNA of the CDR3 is TGTGCCTGGAGTCTCGACCAGGGGGCCGAACTGTTTTTT. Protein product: CAWSLDQGAELFF.

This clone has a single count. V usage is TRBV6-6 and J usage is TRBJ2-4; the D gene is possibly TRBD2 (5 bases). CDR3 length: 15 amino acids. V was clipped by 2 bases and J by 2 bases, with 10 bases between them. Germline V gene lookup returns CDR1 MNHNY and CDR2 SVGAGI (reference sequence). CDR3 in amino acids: CASSYPPGTKNIQYF. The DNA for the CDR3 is TGTGCCAGCAGTTACCCCCCGGGGACCAAAAACATTCAGTACTTC.

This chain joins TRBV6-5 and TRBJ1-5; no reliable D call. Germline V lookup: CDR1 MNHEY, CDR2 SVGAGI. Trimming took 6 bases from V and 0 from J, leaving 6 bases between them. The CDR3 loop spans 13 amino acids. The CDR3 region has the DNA TGTGCCAGCAGCTTTTATAGCAATCAGCCCCAGCATTTT. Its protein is CASSFYSNQPQHF.

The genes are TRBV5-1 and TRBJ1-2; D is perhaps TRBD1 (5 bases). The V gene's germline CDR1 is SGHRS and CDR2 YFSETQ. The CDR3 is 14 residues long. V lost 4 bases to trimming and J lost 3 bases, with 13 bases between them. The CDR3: CASSPRGGDYGYTF. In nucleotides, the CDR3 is TGCGCCAGCAGCCCCCGGGGGGGGGACTATGGCTACACCTTC.

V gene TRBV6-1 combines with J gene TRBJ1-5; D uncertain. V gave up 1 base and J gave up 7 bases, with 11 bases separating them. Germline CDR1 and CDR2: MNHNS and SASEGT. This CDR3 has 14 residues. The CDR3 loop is CASSEGGLVQPQHF. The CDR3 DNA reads TGTGCCAGCAGTGAAGGCGGTTTGGTGCAGCCCCAGCATTTT.

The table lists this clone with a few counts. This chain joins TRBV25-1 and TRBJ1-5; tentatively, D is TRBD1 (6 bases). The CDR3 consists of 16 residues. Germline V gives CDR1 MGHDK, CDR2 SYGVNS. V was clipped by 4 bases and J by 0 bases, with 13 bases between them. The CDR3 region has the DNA TGTGCCAGCAGTGCCAGGGGATACAATAGCAATCAGCCCCAGCATTTT. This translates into CASSARGYNSNQPQHF. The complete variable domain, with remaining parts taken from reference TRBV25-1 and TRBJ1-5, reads EADIYQTPRYLVIGTGKKITLECSQTMGHDKMYWYQQDPGMELHLIHYSYGVNSTEKGDLSSESTVSRIRTEHFPLTLESARPSHTSQYLCASSARGYNSNQPQHFGDGTRLSIL.

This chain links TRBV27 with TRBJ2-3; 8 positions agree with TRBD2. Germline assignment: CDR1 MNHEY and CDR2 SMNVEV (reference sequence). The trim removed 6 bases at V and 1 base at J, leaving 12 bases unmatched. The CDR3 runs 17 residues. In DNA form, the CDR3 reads TGTGCCAGCAGCCCCAGCGTCGGTAGCGGGGGCACAGATACGCAGTATTTT. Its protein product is CASSPSVGSGGTDTQYF.

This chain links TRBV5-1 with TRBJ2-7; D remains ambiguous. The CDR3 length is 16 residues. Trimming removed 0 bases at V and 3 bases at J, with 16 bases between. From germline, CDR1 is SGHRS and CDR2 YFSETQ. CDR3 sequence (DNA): TGCGCCAGCAGCTTGGCCCCCTTCTCGGGTTTCTACGAGCAGTACTTC. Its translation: CASSLAPFSGFYEQYF.

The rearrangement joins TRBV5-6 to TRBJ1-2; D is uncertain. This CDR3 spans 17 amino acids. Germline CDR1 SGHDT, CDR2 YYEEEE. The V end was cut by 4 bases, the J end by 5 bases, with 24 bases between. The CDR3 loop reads CASSPGMRVRVGYGYTF. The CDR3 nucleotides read TGTGCCAGCAGCCCGGGAATGCGAGTAAGGGTAGGGTATGGCTACACCTTC.

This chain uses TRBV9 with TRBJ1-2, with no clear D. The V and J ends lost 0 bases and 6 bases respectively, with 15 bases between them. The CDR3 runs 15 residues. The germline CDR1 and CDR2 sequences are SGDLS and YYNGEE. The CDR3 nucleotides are TGTGCCAGCAGCGTAGCGTTCGGGAGACCGGATGGCTACACCTTC. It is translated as CASSVAFGRPDGYTF. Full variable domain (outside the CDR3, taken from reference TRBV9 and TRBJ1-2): DSGVTQTPKHLITATGQRVTLRCSPRSGDLSVYWYQQSLDQGLQFLIQYYNGEERAKGNILERFSAQQFPDLHSELNLSSLELGDSALYFCASSVAFGRPDGYTFGSGTRLTVV.

CDR3 coding DNA: TGTGCCAGCAGCTTGGAGCAGGGGTTTTTTGGCTACACCTTC. It yields the protein CASSLEQGFFGYTF. This chain uses TRBV5-4 with TRBJ1-2; possibly TRBD1 for D (6 bases). Germline V CDR1 and CDR2: SGHNT, YYREEE (reference sequence). This CDR3 contains 14 residues. V lost 0 bases, J lost 7 bases, and 13 bases lay in between.

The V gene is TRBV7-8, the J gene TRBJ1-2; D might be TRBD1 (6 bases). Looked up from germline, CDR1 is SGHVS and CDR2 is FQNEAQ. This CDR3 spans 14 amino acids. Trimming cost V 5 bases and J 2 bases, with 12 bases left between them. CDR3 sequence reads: CASSPRQDNYGYTF. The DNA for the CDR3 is TGTGCCAGCAGCCCCCGACAGGACAACTATGGCTACACCTTC.

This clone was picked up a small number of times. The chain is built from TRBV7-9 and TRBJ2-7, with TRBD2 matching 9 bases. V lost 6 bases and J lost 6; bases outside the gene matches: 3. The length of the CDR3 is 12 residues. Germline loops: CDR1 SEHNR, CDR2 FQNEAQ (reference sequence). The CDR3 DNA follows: TGTGCCAGCAGGGGAGCGGGGGGCGAGCAGTACTTC. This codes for CASRGAGGEQYF.

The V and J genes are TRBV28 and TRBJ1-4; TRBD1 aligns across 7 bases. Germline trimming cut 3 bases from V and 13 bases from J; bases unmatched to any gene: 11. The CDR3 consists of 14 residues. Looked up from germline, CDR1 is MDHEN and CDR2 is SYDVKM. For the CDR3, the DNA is TGTGCCAGCAGTTTTGAGACAGGGAGTAGAAGACTGTTTTTT. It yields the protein CASSFETGSRRLFF.

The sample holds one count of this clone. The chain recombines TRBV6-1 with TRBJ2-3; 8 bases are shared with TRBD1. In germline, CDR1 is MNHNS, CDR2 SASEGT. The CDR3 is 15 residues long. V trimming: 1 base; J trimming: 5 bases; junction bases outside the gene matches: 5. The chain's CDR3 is CASSEGAGGRDTQYF. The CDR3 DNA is TGTGCCAGCAGTGAAGGGGCAGGGGGCAGAGATACGCAGTATTTT.

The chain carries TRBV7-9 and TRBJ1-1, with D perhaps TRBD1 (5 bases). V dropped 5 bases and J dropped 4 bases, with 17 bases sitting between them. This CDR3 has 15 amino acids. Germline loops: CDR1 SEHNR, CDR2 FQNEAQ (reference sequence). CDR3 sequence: CASSARSGGTTEAFF. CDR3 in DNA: TGTGCCAGCAGCGCGCGATCCGGAGGGACCACTGAAGCTTTCTTT. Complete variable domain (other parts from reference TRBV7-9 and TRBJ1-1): DTGVSQNPRHKITKRGQNVTFRCDPISEHNRLYWYRQTLGQGPEFLTYFQNEAQLEKSRLLSDRFSAERPKGSFSTLEIQRTEQGDSAMYLCASSARSGGTTEAFFGQGTRLTVV.

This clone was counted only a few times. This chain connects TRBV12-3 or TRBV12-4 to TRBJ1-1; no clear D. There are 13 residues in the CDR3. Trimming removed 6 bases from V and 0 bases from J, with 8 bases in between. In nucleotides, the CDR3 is TGTGCCAGCAGCCCCACAGTGAACACTGAAGCTTTCTTT. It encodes CASSPTVNTEAFF.

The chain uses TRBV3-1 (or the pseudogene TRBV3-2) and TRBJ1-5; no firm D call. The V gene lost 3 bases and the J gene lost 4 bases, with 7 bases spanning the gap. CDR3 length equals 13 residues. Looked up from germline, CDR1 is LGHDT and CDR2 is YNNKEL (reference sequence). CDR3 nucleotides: TGTGCCAGCAGCCACCGGGAAAATCAGCCCCAGCATTTT. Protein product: CASSHRENQPQHF.

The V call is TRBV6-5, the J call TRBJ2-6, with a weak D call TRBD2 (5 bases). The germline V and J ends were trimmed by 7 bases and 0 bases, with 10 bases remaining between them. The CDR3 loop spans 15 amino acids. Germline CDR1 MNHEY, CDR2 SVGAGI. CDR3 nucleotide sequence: TGTGCCAGCACCCCACGGGACTCTGGGGCCAACGTCCTGACTTTC. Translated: CASTPRDSGANVLTF.

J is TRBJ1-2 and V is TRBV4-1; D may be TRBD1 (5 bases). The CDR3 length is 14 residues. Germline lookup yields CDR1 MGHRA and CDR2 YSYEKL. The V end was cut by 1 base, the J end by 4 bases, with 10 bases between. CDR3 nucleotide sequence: TGCGCCAGCAGCCAAGTTTTCCAGGGCTATGGCTACACCTTC. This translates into CASSQVFQGYGYTF.

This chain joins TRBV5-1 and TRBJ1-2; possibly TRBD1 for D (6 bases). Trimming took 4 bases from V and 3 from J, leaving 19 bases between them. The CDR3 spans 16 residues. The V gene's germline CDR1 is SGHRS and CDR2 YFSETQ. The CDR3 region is CASSTSSRGSYYGYTF. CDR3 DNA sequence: TGCGCCAGCAGCACCAGCTCCAGGGGTTCCTACTATGGCTACACCTTC.